Sequencing of this T cell receptor (beta chain) was carried out in a study of technical replicates of blood from a handful of donors. The assay was immunoSEQ multiplex PCR, and TCRdb's table has in-frame clones only and misses some. Seen here are roughly 81,000 clones, approximately 97% observed once, and the top ten hold over 0.15%. Germline lookup yields CDR1 SGHRS and CDR2 YFSETQ. V lost 2 bases, J lost 2 bases, and 10 bases lay in between. The CDR3 extends over 14 amino acids. Sequenced material: T cells isolated from PBMCs. The genes are TRBV5-1 and TRBJ2-5; TRBD1 is a possible D gene (5 bases). The receptor comes from a human donor in good health. Written as DNA, the CDR3 is TGCGCCAGCAGCTTTCAGGGTATTCAAGAGACCCAGTACTTC. It encodes CASSFQGIQETQYF.